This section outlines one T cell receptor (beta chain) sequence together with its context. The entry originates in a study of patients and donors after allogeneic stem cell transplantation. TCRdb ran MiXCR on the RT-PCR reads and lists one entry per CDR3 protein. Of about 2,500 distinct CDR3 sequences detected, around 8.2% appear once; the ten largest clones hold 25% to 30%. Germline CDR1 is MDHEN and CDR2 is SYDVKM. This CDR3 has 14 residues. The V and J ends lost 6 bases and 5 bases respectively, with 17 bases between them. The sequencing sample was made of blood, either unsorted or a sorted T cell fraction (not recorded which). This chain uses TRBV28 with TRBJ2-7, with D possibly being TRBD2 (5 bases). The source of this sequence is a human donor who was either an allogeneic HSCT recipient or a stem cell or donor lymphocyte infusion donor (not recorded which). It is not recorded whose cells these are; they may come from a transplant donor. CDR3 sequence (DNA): TGTGCCAGCAGCCTACTAGTCAGACCGGACGAGCAGTACTTC. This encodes CASSLLVRPDEQYF.